This is a list of T cell receptor beta chains from one sample in a study of T-cell reconstitution after alpha-beta-depleted transplantation in children. TCRdb called the PCR reads again in MiXCR, with one record for every CDR3 protein. The sample records roughly 350,000 distinct CDR3 sequences, 15% to 20% being singletons. This specimen was PBMCs, mostly from graft donor cells, taken 360 days after TCRalphabeta/CD19-depleted stem cell transplant. Every receptor here comes from a male patient between 2 and 10 years old who had a stem cell transplant for acute lymphoblastic leukemia, so the T cells may come from the graft donor. Each CDR3 is given with its conserved first and last residue. D genes are given only for firm matches. Clone size is stated in some rows and not others, as once, few, many or a class when expanded.

NA	TRBV4-1	NA	TRBJ1-4	TGCGCCAGCAGCCAATCAGGGGCTAATGAAAAACTGTTTTTT	CASSQSGANEKLFF
NA	TRBV4-1	NA	TRBJ2-6	TGCGCCAGCAGCCAACCCACGGGGTTTGGAACTGGGGCCAACGTCCTGACTTTC	CASSQPTGFGTGANVLTF
many	TRBV7-3	NA	TRBJ2-5	TGTGCCAGCAGTCAAGGACTGGAAGAGACCCAGTACTTC	CASSQGLEETQYF
NA	TRBV5-6	TRBD1	TRBJ1-5	TGTGCCAGCAGCTTGGCTCAGGGGGCTGTGTATAGCAATCAGCCCCAGCATTTT	CASSLAQGAVYSNQPQHF
few	TRBV12-3/TRBV12-4	NA	TRBJ2-2	TGTGCCAGCAGTCCCTTGGCCCGAGGGACCGGGGAGCTGTTTTTT	CASSPLARGTGELFF
few	TRBV30	NA	TRBJ2-2	TGTGCCTGGAGTGTTAGCCTCCACTGGGAGCTGTTTTTT	CAWSVSLHWELFF
many	TRBV27	NA	TRBJ2-2	TGTGCCAGCAGTTTAACAGGGCCCTACACCGGGGAGCTGTTTTTT	CASSLTGPYTGELFF
few	TRBV20-1	NA	TRBJ2-7	TGCAGTGCTAGTTCCAGGGCCTACGAGCAGTACTTC	CSASSRAYEQYF
few	TRBV12-3/TRBV12-4	TRBD2	TRBJ2-1	TGTGCCAGCAGCCGACAAGGGACTAGCGGAGCCTACAATGAGCAGTTCTTC	CASSRQGTSGAYNEQFF
NA	TRBV20-1	TRBD2	TRBJ2-3	TGCTGTGCTAGAGGGACTAGCGGATCGGGTTTCACAGATACGCAGTATTTT	CCARGTSGSGFTDTQYF
few	TRBV4-1	TRBD2	TRBJ2-3	TGCGCCAGCTCGCGCGGGAGGGCAGATACGCAGTATTTT	CASSRGRADTQYF
NA	TRBV20-1	NA	TRBJ1-5	TGCAGTGCTAGGGGTGGGGGACCCAATCAGCCCCAGCATTTT	CSARGGGPNQPQHF
NA	TRBV11-2	NA	TRBJ1-6	TGTGCCAGCAGCTTAGGGTTGCCCCTCCACTTT	CASSLGLPLHF
NA	TRBV10-3	NA	TRBJ2-7	TGTGCCATCAGTGAGAGCTACGAGGAGTACTTC	CAISESYEEYF
NA	TRBV2	TRBD2	TRBJ2-5	TGTGCCAGCTCTGAGCGGGAGACGACGGAGACCCAGTACTTC	CASSERETTETQYF
few	TRBV28	NA	TRBJ2-1	TGTGCCAGCAGTTTATTAGGTCCGATTTCGGCAAATGAGCAGTTCTTC	CASSLLGPISANEQFF
few	TRBV14	NA	TRBJ2-1	TGTGCCAGCAGCCAAGATGGACTTGTGGGGTTTTACAATGAGCAGTTCTTC	CASSQDGLVGFYNEQFF
NA	TRBV5-1	NA	TRBJ2-3	TGCGCCAGCAGAGGGGGAGCGGGCACAGATACGCAGTATTTT	CASRGGAGTDTQYF
NA	TRBV11-1	NA	TRBJ2-1	TGTGCCAGCAGCTCTCCCGGGTGGGAGGCGTCCTCCTACAATGAGCAGTTCTTC	CASSSPGWEASSYNEQFF
few	TRBV5-6	NA	TRBJ2-5	TGTGCCAGCAGCTTGCGTTACAGATTGTACCAAGAGACCCAGTACTTC	CASSLRYRLYQETQYF
NA	TRBV7-2	TRBD2	TRBJ2-7	TGTGCCAGCAGCTTATCACTAGCGGTAGCCTACGAGCAGTACTTC	CASSLSLAVAYEQYF
few	TRBV27	TRBD2	TRBJ2-3	TGTGCCAGCAGCGGGACTAGCGGGAGATCGGATACGCAGTATTTT	CASSGTSGRSDTQYF
few	TRBV4-2	NA	TRBJ2-7	TGTGCCAGCAGCGCAGCCATTTTTGGGACCTACGAGCAGTACTTC	CASSAAIFGTYEQYF
NA	TRBV27	TRBD1	TRBJ1-1	TGTGCCAGCAGTTTAATGGGACAGGGGGCTCTTGAAGCTTCCTTT	CASSLMGQGALEASF
NA	TRBV4-3	NA	TRBJ2-3	TGCGCCAGCAGCCAAGGGCCAGGGAGTAGCACAGATACGCAGTATTTT	CASSQGPGSSTDTQYF
few	TRBV6-1	NA	TRBJ1-1	TGTGCCAGCGCCCCTTGGGGCGACACTGAAGCTTTCTTT	CASAPWGDTEAFF
many	TRBV12-3/TRBV12-4	NA	TRBJ1-5	TGTGCCAGCAGTTTGACAGGAAGCAATCAGCCCCAGCATTTT	CASSLTGSNQPQHF
NA	TRBV20-1	NA	TRBJ2-5	TGCAGTGCTAGAGATCTCTCGGGGTTTCGGGGAGGTCAAGAGACCCAGTACTTC	CSARDLSGFRGGQETQYF
NA	TRBV6-1	TRBD2	TRBJ2-3	TGTGCCAGCGGCCATCCACCGGGACTAGACCGCACAGATACGCAGTATTTT	CASGHPPGLDRTDTQYF
NA	TRBV7-2	NA	TRBJ2-7	TGTGCCAGCAGCTCAACAGGTTACTCCTCCTACGAGCAGTACTTC	CASSSTGYSSYEQYF
NA	TRBV12-3/TRBV12-4	NA	TRBJ1-1	TGTGCCAGCAGTTTCCGGGTCTTGAACACTGAAGCTTTCTTT	CASSFRVLNTEAFF
few	TRBV5-6	TRBD2	TRBJ2-3	TGTGCCAGCAGCTTGACTAGCGGGAATGGCTTTGTGGCAGATACGCAGTATTTT	CASSLTSGNGFVADTQYF
few	TRBV28	TRBD1	TRBJ2-7	TGTGCCAGCAGTTTACCCCTCACGCTGGGACAGGCATCCTACGAGCAGTACTTC	CASSLPLTLGQASYEQYF
few	TRBV29-1	TRBD1	TRBJ1-2	TGCAGCGTTGCGACAGGGCTCTATGGCTACACCTTC	CSVATGLYGYTF
NA	TRBV4-3	NA	TRBJ2-1	TGCGCCAGCAGCCAAGGAACAGGTACCCCCTCCAATGAGCAGTTCTTC	CASSQGTGTPSNEQFF
NA	TRBV28	NA	TRBJ2-1	TGTGCCAGCAGTTCAAGCGCCGGGACCGAACGAGGGGACAATGAGCAGTTCTTC	CASSSSAGTERGDNEQFF
many	TRBV5-5	NA	TRBJ2-1	TGTGCCAGCAGCTCATGGGGGAGAGAACAGTTCTTC	CASSSWGREQFF
few	TRBV29-1	NA	TRBJ2-5	TGCAGCGTTAGGTGGGACCCGCGGGGCCTGGAAGAGACCCAGTACTTC	CSVRWDPRGLEETQYF
few	TRBV5-1	TRBD2	TRBJ2-7	TGCGCCAGCAGCTTGGCGGGGACTAGCGGGTACGAGCAGTACTTC	CASSLAGTSGYEQYF